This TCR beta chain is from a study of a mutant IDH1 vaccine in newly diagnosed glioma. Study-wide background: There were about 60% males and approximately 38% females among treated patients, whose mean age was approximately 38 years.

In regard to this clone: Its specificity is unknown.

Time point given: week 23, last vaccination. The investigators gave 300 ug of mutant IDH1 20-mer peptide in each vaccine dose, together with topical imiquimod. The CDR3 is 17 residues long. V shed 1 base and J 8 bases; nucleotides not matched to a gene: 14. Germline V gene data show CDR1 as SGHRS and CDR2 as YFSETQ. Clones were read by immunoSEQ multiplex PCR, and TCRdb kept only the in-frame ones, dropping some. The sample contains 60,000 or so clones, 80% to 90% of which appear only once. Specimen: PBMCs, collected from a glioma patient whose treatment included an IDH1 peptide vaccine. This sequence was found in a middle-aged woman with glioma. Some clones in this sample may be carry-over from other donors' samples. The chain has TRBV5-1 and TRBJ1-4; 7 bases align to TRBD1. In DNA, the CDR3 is TGCGCCAGCAGCTTGACAGGGGACTATCCGAATGGGGAAAAACTGTTTTTT. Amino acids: CASSLTGDYPNGEKLFF. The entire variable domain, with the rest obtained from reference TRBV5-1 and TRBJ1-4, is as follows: KAGVTQTPRYLIKTRGQQVTLSCSPISGHRSVSWYQQTPGQGLQFLFEYFSETQRNKGNFPGRFSGRQFSNSRSEMNVSTLELGDSALYLCASSLTGDYPNGEKLFFGSGTQLSVL.